A selection of T cell receptor beta chains follows, all from one sample in a study of blood T cells in healthy people across ages. TCRdb itself ran the 5' RACE reads through MiXCR, one entry per CDR3 protein. The sample contains about 1.8 million distinct CDR3 sequences, around 50% of which appear only once. Sequencing used blood. The source is a woman aged 35 to 49 in good health. Both conserved end residues are trimmed from each CDR3. Each record gives: V gene, CDR3 protein.

TRBV2 | ASSEWGGREQY
TRBV5-4 | ASSPGPTISYEQY
TRBV14 | ASSQDDRRKYQETQY
TRBV15 | ATTDGLAGYQETQY
TRBV5-1 | ASSPRVRYGYT
TRBV5-1 | ASSVGVNSGTEAF
TRBV11-2 | ASSPSLGGMGNEQF
TRBV6-5 | ASQIPGGGYT
TRBV27 | ASSFDVNTQY
TRBV5-1 | ASTRGELDTDTQY